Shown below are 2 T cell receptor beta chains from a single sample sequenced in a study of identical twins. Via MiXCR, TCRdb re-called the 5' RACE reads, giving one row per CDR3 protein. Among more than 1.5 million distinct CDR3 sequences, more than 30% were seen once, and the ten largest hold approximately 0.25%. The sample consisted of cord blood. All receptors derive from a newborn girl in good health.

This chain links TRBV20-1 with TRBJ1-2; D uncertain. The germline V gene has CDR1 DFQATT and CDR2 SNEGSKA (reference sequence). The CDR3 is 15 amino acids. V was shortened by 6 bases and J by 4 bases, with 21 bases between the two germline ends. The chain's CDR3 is CSALAPGVDGYGYTF. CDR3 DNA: TGCAGTGCCCTAGCCCCGGGTGTGGATGGCTATGGCTACACCTTC.

The CDR3 region has the DNA TGCGCCAGCAGCCACGGCTTGAGCTCCTACAATGAGCAGTTCTTC. Residues: CASSHGLSSYNEQFF. This chain connects TRBV4-1 to TRBJ2-1; D unresolved. CDR3 length equals 15 residues. The germline CDR1 and CDR2 sequences are MGHRA and YSYEKL. Deletions cut 3 bases from V and 0 bases from J, with 9 bases between.